Below, 20 T cell receptor beta chains from the same sample are listed, as sequenced in a study of blood T cell repertoires in COVID-19. Only in-frame clones appear in the TCRdb table, and some are missing; sequencing was by immunoSEQ multiplex PCR. The table lists roughly 220,000 clones, approximately 82% of them singletons. What was sequenced was PBMCs or T cells enriched from blood (not recorded which). The receptors were sampled from a man between 35 and 55 years old who had recovered from COVID-19.

The chain uses TRBV5-1 and TRBJ1-5; TRBD1 agrees at 8 bases. The CDR3 loop spans 17 amino acids. CDR1 and CDR2 (germline): SGHRS, YFSETQ. V was clipped by 3 bases and J by 0 bases; unmatched bases: 8. The CDR3, as DNA: TGCGCCAGCAGCTCCGGACAGGGCGCTTATAGCAATCAGCCCCAGCATTTT. Protein sequence: CASSSGQGAYSNQPQHF.

This clone was detected a few times. The rearrangement links TRBV27 to TRBJ1-5, with TRBD1 identical over 8 bases. CDR3 length equals 14 residues. J lost 7 bases, V lost 6 bases, and 8 bases had no gene match. From germline, CDR1 is MNHEY and CDR2 SMNVEV (reference sequence). Written as DNA, the CDR3 is TGTGCCAGCAGGGGCGGACAGGGAAGACAGCCCCAGCATTTT. Protein product: CASRGGQGRQPQHF.

The CDR3 here is CASSLINRAGNYGYTF. DNA of the CDR3: TGTGCCAGCAGCTTAATAAACAGGGCAGGTAACTATGGCTACACCTTC. This chain links TRBV5-4 with TRBJ1-2; possible D gene TRBD1, 6 bases. Trimming removed 2 bases from V and 1 base from J, with 15 bases in between. This CDR3 contains 16 residues. Germline CDR1 and CDR2: SGHNT and YYREEE (reference sequence).

This rearrangement joins TRBV11-2 to TRBJ1-1; possible D gene TRBD1, 6 bases. The V end was cut by 1 base, the J end by 1 base, with 10 bases between. From germline, CDR1 is SGHAT and CDR2 FQNNGV. The CDR3 length is 15 residues. The CDR3 loop reads CASSLGTVANTEAFF. The CDR3 bases are TGTGCCAGCAGCTTAGGGACAGTGGCGAACACTGAAGCTTTCTTT.

This clone was found once. This sequence joins TRBV28 and TRBJ2-3; no clear D. CDR1 and CDR2 (germline): MDHEN, SYDVKM. The V gene lost 5 bases and the J gene lost 2 bases, with 5 bases spanning the gap. This CDR3 contains 12 residues. The CDR3, as DNA: TGTGCCAGCAGTATACTCACAGATACGCAGTATTTT. Protein product: CASSILTDTQYF.

This chain joins TRBV28 and TRBJ1-1, with D possibly being TRBD1 (6 bases). Germline values: CDR1 MDHEN, CDR2 SYDVKM. Trimming shortened V by 5 bases and J by 5 bases, and 15 bases separated the two germline ends. This CDR3 spans 14 amino acids. The CDR3 region is CASSGDTGRTEAFF. DNA of the CDR3: TGTGCCAGCAGTGGGGACACCGGTCGGACTGAAGCTTTCTTT.

This clone was seen only once. This chain connects TRBV2 to TRBJ2-1; 8 nucleotides align to TRBD1. CDR1 is SNHLY, CDR2 FYNNEI, per germline. Trimming took 1 base from V and 5 from J; bases not matched to a gene: 16. The CDR3 sequence is 19 residues long. The CDR3, as DNA: TGTGCCAGCAGTGAAGGGGGTTACTCGCAGGGGGCCGCGGACAATGAGCAGTTCTTC. Amino acids: CASSEGGYSQGAADNEQFF.

V usage is TRBV14 and J usage is TRBJ1-5; maybe TRBD1 (6 bases). The CDR3 consists of 19 residues. Trimming cost V 0 bases and J 1 base, with 19 bases left between them. The germline V gene encodes CDR1 SGHDN and CDR2 FVKESK. The CDR3 DNA reads TGTGCCAGCAGCCAAGATGGATTGGCGGGGGGCAGGAGCAATCAGCCCCAGCATTTT. Its translation is CASSQDGLAGGRSNQPQHF.

The V gene is TRBV3-1 (or the pseudogene TRBV3-2), the J gene TRBJ1-1; no clear D. The CDR3 contains 17 residues. Germline values: CDR1 LGHDT, CDR2 YNNKEL (reference sequence). V shed 2 bases and J shed 3 bases, with 19 bases lying between them. CDR3 sequence: CASSQNLPGLGDTEAFF. For the CDR3, the DNA is TGTGCCAGCAGCCAAAATCTGCCAGGACTTGGAGACACTGAAGCTTTCTTT.

The V and J genes are TRBV9 and TRBJ2-7; TRBD1 matches at 9 bases. Germline-derived CDR1 and CDR2 are SGDLS and YYNGEE. With 3 bases clipped from V and 5 bases from J, the junction kept 3 bases outside the gene matches. This CDR3 spans 13 amino acids. The CDR3: CASSDRGPNEQYF. CDR3 nucleotides: TGTGCCAGCAGCGACAGGGGGCCGAACGAGCAGTACTTC.

CDR3 DNA: TGTGCCAGTAGTACGGGGACTAGCGGGGGGCGTGGGGCCGGGGAGCTGTTTTTT. Its translation: CASSTGTSGGRGAGELFF. The chain links TRBV19 to TRBJ2-2; 15 bases map to TRBD2. Germline values: CDR1 LNHDA, CDR2 SQIVND (reference sequence). The CDR3 totals 18 residues. V dropped 4 bases and J dropped 6; count of bases not matched to a gene: 9.

The chain combines TRBV5-6 with TRBJ1-2; no reliable D call. V lost 0 bases, J lost 4 bases, and 13 bases lay in between. The CDR3 loop spans 15 amino acids. CDR1 and CDR2 (germline): SGHDT, YYEEEE. The CDR3 DNA is TGTGCCAGCAGCTTGGGGGCCTCGCGGGCCTATGGCTACACCTTC. Amino acids: CASSLGASRAYGYTF.

The genes are TRBV18 and TRBJ2-3; 11 bases are shared with TRBD2. CDR1 is KGHSH, CDR2 LQKENI, per germline. The CDR3 spans 17 residues. J lost 6 bases, V lost 3 bases, and 11 bases had no gene match. The CDR3 here is CASSPSASGGPGDTQYF. CDR3 nucleotide sequence: TGTGCCAGCTCACCTTCCGCTAGCGGGGGGCCAGGGGATACGCAGTATTTT.

J is TRBJ2-7 and V is TRBV13, with 9 nucleotides matching TRBD2. This CDR3 spans 15 amino acids. CDR1 PRHDT and CDR2 FYEKMQ come from the germline V gene (reference sequence). Trimming cost V 5 bases and J 1 base; bases outside gene matches: 6. CDR3 sequence reads: CASSPMTSGSYEQYF. The CDR3 coding sequence is TGTGCCAGCAGCCCCATGACTAGCGGTTCCTACGAGCAGTACTTC.

The rearrangement links TRBV19 to TRBJ1-6; 7 bases agree with TRBD1. From germline, CDR1 is LNHDA and CDR2 SQIVND (reference sequence). This CDR3 has 14 amino acids. Germline trimming cut 7 bases from V and 8 bases from J; bases unmatched to any gene: 8. The CDR3 protein is CASKGRTGHSPLHF. As DNA, the CDR3 is TGTGCCAGTAAGGGACGGACAGGACATTCACCCCTCCACTTT.

The table lists this clone with a few counts. This chain joins TRBV28 and TRBJ1-2; 8 nucleotides align to TRBD1. Trimming took 4 bases from V and 4 from J; bases not matched to a gene: 5. The CDR3 is made up of 14 amino acids. Looked up from germline, CDR1 is MDHEN and CDR2 is SYDVKM. The CDR3 is CASSSPGQAYGYTF. The CDR3 bases are TGTGCCAGCAGTTCCCCGGGACAGGCCTATGGCTACACCTTC.

This chain connects TRBV6-2 or TRBV6-3 to TRBJ1-1; no clear D gene. V was cut by 6 bases and J by 11 bases, with 16 bases left in between. This CDR3 comprises 12 residues. The V gene's germline CDR1 is MNHEY and CDR2 SVGEGT. This chain's CDR3 is CASSPWEGRAFF. The CDR3 bases are TGTGCCAGCAGCCCATGGGAGGGCCGGGCTTTCTTT.

This clone was counted only a few times. J is TRBJ1-6 and V is TRBV4-1; D is undetermined. Trimming left V 4 bases short and J 8 bases short, with 18 bases between. CDR3 length equals 16 residues. The germline gives CDR1 MGHRA, CDR2 YSYEKL. The CDR3, as DNA: TGCGCCAGCAGCCGGTTGGTCGGGAGGTCGGATTCACCCCTCCACTTT. Amino acids: CASSRLVGRSDSPLHF.

The J gene is TRBJ2-5, the V gene TRBV7-2; D might be TRBD2 (5 bases). Trimming pared 5 bases from V and 10 bases from J, leaving 14 bases between. The germline gives CDR1 SGHTA, CDR2 FQGNSA. The CDR3 runs 12 residues. As DNA, the CDR3 is TGTGCCAGCAGCCCCGGACCGGGGAGCCAGTACTTC. It yields the protein CASSPGPGSQYF. Full variable domain (missing parts from reference TRBV7-2 and TRBJ2-5): GAGVSQSPSNKVTEKGKDVELRCDPISGHTALYWYRQSLGQGLEFLIYFQGNSAPDKSGLPSDRFSAERTGGSVSTLTIQRTQQEDSAVYLCASSPGPGSQYFGPGTRLLVL.

The V and J genes are TRBV14 and TRBJ2-7; D possibly corresponds to TRBD1 (5 bases). From germline, CDR1 is SGHDN and CDR2 FVKESK. V lost 3 bases, J lost 5 bases, and 5 bases lay in between. This CDR3 has 11 amino acids. In DNA, the CDR3 is TGTGCCAGCAGCCAGGGGCACGAGCAGTACTTC. Amino acids: CASSQGHEQYF. The full variable domain, completed using reference TRBV14 and TRBJ2-7, is EAGVTQFPSHSVIEKGQTVTLRCDPISGHDNLYWYRRVMGKEIKFLLHFVKESKQDESGMPNNRFLAERTGGTYSTLKVQPAELEDSGVYFCASSQGHEQYFGPGTRLTVT.